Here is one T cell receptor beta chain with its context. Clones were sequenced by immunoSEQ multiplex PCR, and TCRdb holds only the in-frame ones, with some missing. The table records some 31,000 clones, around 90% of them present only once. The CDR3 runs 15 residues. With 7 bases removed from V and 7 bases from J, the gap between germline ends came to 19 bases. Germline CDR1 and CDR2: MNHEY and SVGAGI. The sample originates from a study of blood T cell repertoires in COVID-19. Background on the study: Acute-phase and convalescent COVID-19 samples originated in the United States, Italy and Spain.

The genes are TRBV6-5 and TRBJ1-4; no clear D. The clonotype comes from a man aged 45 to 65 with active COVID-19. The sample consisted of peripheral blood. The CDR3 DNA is TGTGCCAGCACCCGGGGAGTTCAGAGTACTGAAAAACTGTTTTTT. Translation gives CASTRGVQSTEKLFF.